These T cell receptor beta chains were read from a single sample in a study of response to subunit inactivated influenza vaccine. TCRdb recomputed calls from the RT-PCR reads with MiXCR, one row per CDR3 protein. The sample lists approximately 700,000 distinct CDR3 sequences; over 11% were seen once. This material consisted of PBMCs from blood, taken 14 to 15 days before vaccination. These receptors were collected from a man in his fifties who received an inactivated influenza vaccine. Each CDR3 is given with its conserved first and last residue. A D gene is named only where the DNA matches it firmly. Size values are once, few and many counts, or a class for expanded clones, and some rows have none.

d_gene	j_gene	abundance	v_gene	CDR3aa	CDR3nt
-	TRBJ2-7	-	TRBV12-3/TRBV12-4	CASSLKGDYEQYF	TGTGCCAGCAGTTTAAAAGGGGACTACGAGCAGTACTTC
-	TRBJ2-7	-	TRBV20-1	CSARTVYSYEQYF	TGCAGTGCTAGGACGGTGTACTCCTACGAGCAGTACTTC
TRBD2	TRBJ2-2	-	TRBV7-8	CASSPRTSFNTGELFF	TGTGCCAGCAGCCCAAGGACTAGCTTTAACACCGGGGAGCTGTTTTTT
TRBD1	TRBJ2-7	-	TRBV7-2	CASSLGVRGPYEQYF	TGTGCCAGCAGCTTAGGGGTCAGGGGGCCCTACGAGCAGTACTTC
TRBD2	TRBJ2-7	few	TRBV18	CASSPVLASGGAGNEQYF	TGTGCCAGCTCACCAGTTCTGGCTAGCGGGGGGGCCGGCAACGAGCAGTACTTC
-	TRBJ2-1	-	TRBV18	CASSVAAPTYNEQFF	TGTGCCAGCTCGGTGGCAGCCCCGACCTACAATGAGCAGTTCTTC
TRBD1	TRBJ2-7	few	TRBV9	CASSVGQGNGEQYF	TGTGCCAGCAGCGTGGGACAGGGTAATGGCGAGCAGTACTTC
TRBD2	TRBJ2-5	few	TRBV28	CASRNWASGTRTDLETQYF	TGTGCCAGCAGAAATTGGGCTAGCGGGACCCGTACGGACTTAGAGACCCAGTACTTC
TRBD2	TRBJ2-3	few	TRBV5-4	CASSYESGNTDTQYF	TGTGCCAGCAGCTACGAAAGCGGGAACACAGATACGCAGTATTTT
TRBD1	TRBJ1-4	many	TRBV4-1	CASTRDRGHEKLFF	TGCGCCAGCACCAGAGACAGGGGGCATGAAAAACTGTTTTTT
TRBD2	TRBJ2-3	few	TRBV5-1	CASSIWLTSGTTSTDTQYF	TGCGCCAGCAGTATTTGGCTTACTAGCGGGACGACTAGCACAGATACGCAGTATTTT
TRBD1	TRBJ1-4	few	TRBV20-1	CSAPDRERSEKLFF	TGCAGTGCCCCCGACAGGGAAAGGAGCGAAAAACTGTTTTTT
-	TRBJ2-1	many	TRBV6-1	CASMRVANEQFF	TGTGCCAGCATGAGAGTTGCAAATGAGCAGTTCTTC
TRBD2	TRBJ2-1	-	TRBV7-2	CASARPSGRNEQFF	TGTGCCAGCGCCCGGCCTAGCGGGAGAAATGAGCAGTTCTTC
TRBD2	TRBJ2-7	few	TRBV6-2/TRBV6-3	CASRAGGPPSYEQYF	TGTGCCAGCCGTGCGGGGGGACCCCCCTCCTACGAGCAGTACTTC
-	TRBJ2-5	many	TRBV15	CATSSHQETQYF	TGTGCCACCAGCAGTCACCAAGAGACCCAGTACTTC
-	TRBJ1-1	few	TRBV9	CASSPQGGNSEAFF	TGTGCCAGCAGCCCCCAGGGAGGGAACAGTGAAGCTTTCTTT
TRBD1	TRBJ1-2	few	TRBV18	CASRGQSSYGYTF	TGTGCCAGCCGGGGACAGTCTTCCTATGGCTACACCTTC
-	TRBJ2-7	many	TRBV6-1	CASSLGQGKEQYF	TGTGCCAGCAGTCTCGGCCAGGGTAAGGAGCAGTACTTC
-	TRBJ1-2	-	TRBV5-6	CASSSAAGPGYTF	TGTGCCAGCAGCTCAGCCGCTGGTCCTGGCTACACCTTC
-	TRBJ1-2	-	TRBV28	CASSPRVASNYGYTF	TGTGCCAGCAGTCCCCGGGTTGCTTCTAACTATGGCTACACCTTC
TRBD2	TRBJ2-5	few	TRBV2	CASIQTSGAAGGKGQYF	TGTGCCAGCATCCAGACTAGCGGGGCCGCCGGCGGGAAGGGCCAGTACTTC
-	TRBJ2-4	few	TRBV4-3	CASSQSGKVESKNIQYF	TGCGCCAGCAGCCAATCCGGCAAGGTGGAATCCAAAAACATTCAGTACTTC
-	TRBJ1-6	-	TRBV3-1	CASSQEPAGSGGNSPLHF	TGTGCCAGCAGCCAAGAACCAGCAGGGAGCGGTGGGAATTCACCCCTCCACTTT
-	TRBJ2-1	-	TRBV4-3	CASSQDRQLNEQFF	TGCGCCAGCAGCCAAGATCGGCAACTTAATGAGCAGTTCTTC
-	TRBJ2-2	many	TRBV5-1	CASSLAYGGQRPNTGELFF	TGCGCCAGCAGCTTGGCCTACGGGGGGCAACGGCCGAACACCGGGGAGCTGTTTTTT
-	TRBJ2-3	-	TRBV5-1	CASRKGSWERGTDTQYF	TGCGCCAGCAGGAAGGGCTCGTGGGAGCGGGGCACAGATACGCAGTATTTT
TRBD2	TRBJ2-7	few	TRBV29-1	CSVLTSGYEQYF	TGCAGCGTTCTAACTAGCGGCTACGAGCAGTACTTC
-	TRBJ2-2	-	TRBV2	CASTTRDLVVSTGELFF	TGTGCCAGCACCACCCGGGACTTAGTTGTTAGCACCGGGGAGCTGTTTTTT
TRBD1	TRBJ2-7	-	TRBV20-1	CSARTPTGHGYEQYF	TGCAGTGCCCGGACGCCGACAGGGCACGGCTACGAGCAGTACTTC
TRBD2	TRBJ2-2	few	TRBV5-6	CASSLEGGGRAGELFF	TGTGCCAGCAGCTTGGAGGGTGGCGGGAGGGCCGGGGAGCTGTTTTTT
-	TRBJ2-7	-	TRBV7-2	CASSSWAGRQYF	TGTGCCAGCAGCTCCTGGGCGGGACGACAGTACTTC
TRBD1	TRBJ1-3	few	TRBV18	CASSPYDRDSGNTIYF	TGTGCCAGCTCACCCTATGACAGGGACTCTGGAAACACCATATATTTT
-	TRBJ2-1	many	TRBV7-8	CASRPTREMGDEQFF	TGTGCCAGCCGTCCCACTAGGGAAATGGGGGATGAGCAGTTCTTC
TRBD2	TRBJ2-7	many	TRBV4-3	CASSQDRGRASYEQYF	TGCGCCAGCAGCCAAGATAGAGGGAGGGCCTCCTACGAGCAGTACTTC
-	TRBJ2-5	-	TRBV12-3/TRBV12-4	CASSPGDRGETQYF	TGTGCCAGCAGTCCCGGGGATAGGGGAGAGACCCAGTACTTC
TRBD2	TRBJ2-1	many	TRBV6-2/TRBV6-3	CASTLGLWPHNEQFF	TGTGCCAGCACCTTGGGACTATGGCCCCACAATGAGCAGTTCTTC
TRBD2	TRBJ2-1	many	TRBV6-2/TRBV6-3	CASLSGSSYNEQFF	TGTGCCAGCCTTAGCGGGAGCTCCTACAATGAGCAGTTCTTC
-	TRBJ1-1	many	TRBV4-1	CASSQGTEAFF	TGTGCCAGCAGCCAAGGCACTGAAGCTTTCTTT
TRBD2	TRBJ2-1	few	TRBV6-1	CASSDTSGVIEQFF	TGTGCCAGCAGTGATACTAGCGGGGTTATTGAGCAGTTCTTC
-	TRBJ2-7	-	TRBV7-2	CASSPLGPADYEQYF	TGTGCCAGCAGCCCACTTGGGCCAGCGGACTACGAGCAGTACTTC